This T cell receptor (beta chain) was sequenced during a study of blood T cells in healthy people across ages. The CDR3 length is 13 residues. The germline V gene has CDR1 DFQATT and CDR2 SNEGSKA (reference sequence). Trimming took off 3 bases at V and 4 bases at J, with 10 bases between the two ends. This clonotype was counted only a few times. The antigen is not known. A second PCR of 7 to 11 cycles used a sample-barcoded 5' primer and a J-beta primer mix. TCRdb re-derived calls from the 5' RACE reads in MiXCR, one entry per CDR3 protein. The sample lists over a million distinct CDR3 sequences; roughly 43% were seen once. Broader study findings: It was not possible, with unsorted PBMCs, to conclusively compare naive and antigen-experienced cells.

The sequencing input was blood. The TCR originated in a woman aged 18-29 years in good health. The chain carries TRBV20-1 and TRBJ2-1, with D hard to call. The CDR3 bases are TGCAGTGCTAGTCGAAGTGTGTACAATGAGCAGTTCTTC. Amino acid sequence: CSASRSVYNEQFF.